This T cell receptor (beta chain) originates from a study of shared clonotypes between healthy human individuals. As for the study in general: Donors consisted of a couple of women and a few men between 18 and 49. The study's findings and limits: Collection of samples was limited to blood; tissue repertoires likely differ.

Naive CD8 cells comprised CD45RO-negative, CCR7-positively selected cells, excluding terminally differentiated effector memory CD45RA+ cells. Every immunoSEQ plate was one replicate of a subset's evenly spread DNA. Generated by immunoSEQ multiplex PCR, the TCRdb table keeps only in-frame clones and is missing some. The sample lists about 590,000 clones, over 95% seen once, with 0.11% in the top ten. Trimming shortened V by 1 base and J by 7 bases, and 5 bases separated the two germline ends. CDR1 and CDR2 from the germline V gene are MGHRA and YSYEKL. This CDR3 comprises 12 residues. This clone was detected a few times. The antigen remains undetermined. Distinct nucleotide sequences in the sample also encode this CDR3.

The clonotype was recovered from a woman aged 25 to 45 in good health. The chain carries TRBV4-1 and TRBJ2-1, with D unclear. The sequenced sample consisted of naive CD8+ T cells sorted from blood. CDR3 coding DNA: TGCGCCAGCAGCCAAGTTGGGAATGAGCAGTTCTTC. Its protein product is CASSQVGNEQFF.